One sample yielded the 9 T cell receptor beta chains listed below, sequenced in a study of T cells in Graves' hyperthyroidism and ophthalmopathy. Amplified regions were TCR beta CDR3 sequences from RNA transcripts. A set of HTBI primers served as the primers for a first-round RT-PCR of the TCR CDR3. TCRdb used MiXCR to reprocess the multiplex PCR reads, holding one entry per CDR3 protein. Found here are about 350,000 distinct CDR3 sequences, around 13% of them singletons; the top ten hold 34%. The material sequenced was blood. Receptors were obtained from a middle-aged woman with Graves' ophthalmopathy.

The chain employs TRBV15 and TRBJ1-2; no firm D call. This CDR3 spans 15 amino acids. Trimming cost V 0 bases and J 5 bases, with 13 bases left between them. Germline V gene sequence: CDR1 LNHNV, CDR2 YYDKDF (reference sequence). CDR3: CATSRERTIRYGYTF. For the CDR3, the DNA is TGTGCCACCAGCAGAGAAAGGACGATAAGATATGGCTACACCTTC.

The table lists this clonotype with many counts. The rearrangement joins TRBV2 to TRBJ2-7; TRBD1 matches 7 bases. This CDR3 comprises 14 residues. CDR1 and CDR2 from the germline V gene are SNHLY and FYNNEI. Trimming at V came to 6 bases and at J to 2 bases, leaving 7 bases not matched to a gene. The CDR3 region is CASRATGLPYEQYF. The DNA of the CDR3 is TGTGCCAGCAGGGCGACAGGGTTGCCCTACGAGCAGTACTTC. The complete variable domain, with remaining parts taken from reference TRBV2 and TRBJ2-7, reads EPEVTQTPSHQVTQMGQEVILRCVPISNHLYFYWYRQILGQKVEFLVSFYNNEISEKSEIFDDQFSVERPDGSNFTLKIRSTKLEDSAMYFCASRATGLPYEQYFGPGTRLTVT.

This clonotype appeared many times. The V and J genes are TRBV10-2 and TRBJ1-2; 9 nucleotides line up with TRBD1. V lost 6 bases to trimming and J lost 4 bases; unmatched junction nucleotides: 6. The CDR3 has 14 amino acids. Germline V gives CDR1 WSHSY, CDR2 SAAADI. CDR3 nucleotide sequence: TGCGCCAGCAGCGGGGGACAGGGTATCTATGGCTACACCTTC. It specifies CASSGGQGIYGYTF.

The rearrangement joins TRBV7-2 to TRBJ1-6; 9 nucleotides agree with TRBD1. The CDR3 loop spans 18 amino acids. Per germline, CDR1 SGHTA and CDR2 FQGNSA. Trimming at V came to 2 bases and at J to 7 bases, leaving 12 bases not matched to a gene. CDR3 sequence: CASSLLEITGTGNSPLHF. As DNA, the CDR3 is TGTGCCAGCAGCTTATTGGAAATTACCGGGACAGGGAATTCACCCCTCCACTTT.

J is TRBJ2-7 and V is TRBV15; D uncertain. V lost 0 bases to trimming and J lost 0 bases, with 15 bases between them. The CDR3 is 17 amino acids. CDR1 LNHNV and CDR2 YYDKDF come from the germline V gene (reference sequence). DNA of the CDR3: TGTGCCACCAGCAGAGAAATTGCTACATTAAGCTCCTACGAGCAGTACTTC. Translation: CATSREIATLSSYEQYF.

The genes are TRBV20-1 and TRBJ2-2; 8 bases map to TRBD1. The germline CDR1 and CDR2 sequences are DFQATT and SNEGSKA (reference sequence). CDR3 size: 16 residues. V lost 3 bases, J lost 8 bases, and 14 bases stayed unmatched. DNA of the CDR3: TGCAGTGCTAGCCCGGACAGGGAGATCAATCAAGGGGAGCTGTTTTTT. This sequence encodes CSASPDREINQGELFF.

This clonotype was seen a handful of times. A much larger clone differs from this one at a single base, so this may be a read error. CDR3 in DNA: TGTGCCAGCAGTTTATTGGGCAATCAGACTTTCTTT. Amino acids: CASSLLGNQTFF. This rearrangement joins TRBV12-3 or TRBV12-4 to TRBJ1-1; D not certain. Trimming shortened V by 2 bases and J by 12 bases, and 13 bases separated the two germline ends. The CDR3 covers 12 residues.

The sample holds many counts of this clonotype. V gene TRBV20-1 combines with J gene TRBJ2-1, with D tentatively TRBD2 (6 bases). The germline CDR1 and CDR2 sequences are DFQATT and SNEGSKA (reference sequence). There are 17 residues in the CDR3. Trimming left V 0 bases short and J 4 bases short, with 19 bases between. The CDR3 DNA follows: TGCAGTGCTAGAGATCGGCGGGGCGGGACTTCTTACAATGAGCAGTTCTTC. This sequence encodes CSARDRRGGTSYNEQFF.

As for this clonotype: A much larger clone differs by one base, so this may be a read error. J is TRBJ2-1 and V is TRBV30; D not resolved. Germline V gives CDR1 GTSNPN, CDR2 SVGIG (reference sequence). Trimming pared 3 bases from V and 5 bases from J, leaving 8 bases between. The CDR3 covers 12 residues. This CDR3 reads CAWRGMHNEQFF. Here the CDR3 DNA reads TGTGCCTGGAGAGGTATGCACAATGAGCAGTTCTTC.